This T cell receptor (beta chain) was sequenced in a study of shared clonotypes between healthy human individuals. TCRdb's table, derived via immunoSEQ multiplex PCR, lists solely in-frame clones and lacks some. The top ten hold roughly 0.14% of the sample, which has roughly 2.5 million clones, around nine tenths seen once. The CDR3 contains 15 residues. Unmatched junction bases numbered 2, after V lost 3 bases and J lost 0 bases. Germline V CDR1 and CDR2: GTSNPN, SVGIG (reference sequence). This chain joins TRBV30 and TRBJ2-2; 9 positions agree with TRBD1. The sequence was obtained from a man aged 18 to 35 in good health. Sequenced sample: naive CD4+ T cells sorted from blood. The subset was: CD45RA+ positively selected. The CDR3 here is CAWRRQGANTGELFF. The DNA of the CDR3 is TGTGCCTGGAGGCGACAGGGGGCGAACACCGGGGAGCTGTTTTTT.